The sequence of this TCR beta chain was determined in a study of response to subunit inactivated influenza vaccine. V lost 2 bases and J 6 bases, leaving 8 bases between the germline ends. Per the germline V gene, CDR1 is SEHNR and CDR2 is FQNEAQ (reference sequence). The CDR3 length is 12 residues. TCRdb processed the RT-PCR reads anew with MiXCR; each CDR3 protein has one entry. The sample lists roughly 620,000 distinct CDR3 sequences; over 9% were seen once. These sequences were also reported in another study, on T cells expressing NK-cell markers. That source notes: Production of TCR beta cDNA relied on 5'RACE template switching with UMIs. Investigators obtained TCR beta repertoires from sorted CD3+CD56+NKG2C+, CD3+CD56+NKG2C- and CD3+CD56-NKG2C+ T cells. The authors sequenced eight donors, of whom seven were HCMV-seropositive and one was seronegative. The study found dominant NKG2C+ clonotypes at roughly 1.0-7.0% of CD8+ T cells in about six donors. The same clonotypes also predominated in the CD3+CD56-NKG2C+ fraction of four donors.

The starting material was PBMCs from blood, obtained on the day of vaccination. This TCR derives from a man aged 50 or older who received an inactivated influenza vaccine. The chain recombines TRBV7-9 with TRBJ2-7, with D possibly being TRBD2 (6 bases). The CDR3 loop is CASSLIGGEQYF. The CDR3 nucleotides read TGTGCCAGCAGCTTAATCGGGGGCGAGCAGTACTTC.